The 23 T cell receptor beta chains below come from one sample, sequenced in a study of T cell repertoires in cytomegalovirus infection. TCRdb reprocessed the reads via MiXCR and lists one record per CDR3 protein. The data contain 70,000 to 85,000 distinct CDR3 sequences, around 40% of them seen just once; the ten biggest clones take up approximately 93%. These TCRs' antigens remain unknown. This material consisted of CD8+ T cells from cultured PBMCs, taken from culture after CMV antigen stimulation. The receptors originated from a human donor in good health (CMV status not recorded). Some clones in this sample may be carry-over from other donors' samples.

The chain joins TRBV20-1 to TRBJ2-7; the match to TRBD1 covers 8 bases. This CDR3 has 13 amino acids. J gave up 5 bases and V 6 bases, and 9 bases lay outside the gene matches. CDR1 and CDR2 (germline): DFQATT, SNEGSKA (reference sequence). The chain's CDR3 is CSAGDRWVDEQYF. The CDR3 nucleotides are TGCAGTGCAGGGGACAGGTGGGTGGACGAGCAGTACTTC.

This rearrangement joins TRBV19 to TRBJ2-5; either TRBD1 or TRBD2 may supply D (5 bases each). The CDR3 covers 14 residues. Per germline, CDR1 LNHDA and CDR2 SQIVND (reference sequence). Trimming left V 10 bases short and J 4 bases short, with 19 bases between. The CDR3: CATWDAKKGETQYF. The CDR3 DNA reads as TGTGCCACCTGGGACGCGAAGAAAGGAGAGACCCAGTACTTC.

This clonotype occurred a few times. This sequence joins TRBV5-4 and TRBJ2-7; D perhaps matches TRBD2 (6 bases). Trimming stripped 1 base from V and 0 bases from J, with 11 bases between. There are 15 residues in the CDR3. The germline V gene encodes CDR1 SGHNT and CDR2 YYREEE (reference sequence). In DNA, the CDR3 is TGTGCCAGCAGCTTGTATCGGGGGAGCTCCTACGAGCAGTACTTC. Translation: CASSLYRGSSYEQYF.

This clonotype turned up a few times. The J gene is TRBJ2-7, the V gene TRBV7-6, with 7 bases identical to TRBD2. This CDR3 has 15 residues. CDR1 SGHVS and CDR2 FNYEAQ come from the germline V gene. The ends lost 1 base at V and 7 bases at J; junction bases unmatched: 10. The CDR3 DNA is TGTGCCAGCAGCTTAGAACTAGCGCGGTTCGGGGAGCAGTACTTC. Translation gives CASSLELARFGEQYF.

This clonotype has more than one count but fewer than ten. The gene calls are TRBV6-1 and TRBJ2-4; TRBD1 agrees at 7 bases. Trimming removed 4 bases from V and 3 bases from J; junction bases left unmatched: 3. The CDR3 extends over 14 amino acids. The germline gives CDR1 MNHNS, CDR2 SASEGT. The CDR3 DNA follows: TGTGCCAGCAGTGGACAGGGTTACAAAAACATTCAGTACTTC. It yields the protein CASSGQGYKNIQYF.

The gene calls are TRBV2 and TRBJ1-4, with a weak D call TRBD1 (5 bases). Germline V gene data show CDR1 as SNHLY and CDR2 as FYNNEI. V lost 5 bases to trimming and J lost 7 bases, with 8 bases between them. There are 12 residues in the CDR3. The CDR3, as DNA: TGTGCCAGCAGTCAGGGTAGTGAAAAACTGTTTTTT. The encoded protein is CASSQGSEKLFF.

The rearrangement joins TRBV28 to TRBJ2-4; 7 bases match TRBD1. J gave up 9 bases and V 6 bases, and 5 bases lay outside the gene matches. Germline-derived CDR1 and CDR2 are MDHEN and SYDVKM. This CDR3 is 12 amino acids long. CDR3 sequence reads: CASSRDRIIQYF. CDR3 nucleotide sequence: TGTGCCAGCAGCCGGGACAGAATCATTCAGTACTTC.

This clonotype has just a few counts. The rearrangement joins TRBV19 to TRBJ2-7; the D call may be TRBD1 or TRBD2 (5 bases each). CDR1 LNHDA and CDR2 SQIVND come from the germline V gene (reference sequence). Trimming removed 3 bases from V and 7 bases from J, with 16 bases in between. The CDR3 has 14 residues. CDR3 sequence: CASSMGLGAREQYF. The CDR3 DNA follows: TGTGCCAGTAGTATGGGCCTCGGGGCTCGGGAGCAGTACTTC.

This sequence joins TRBV7-2 and TRBJ2-7; D is uncertain. Trimming took 4 bases from V and 2 from J, leaving 9 bases between them. CDR3 length: 13 amino acids. The germline gives CDR1 SGHTA, CDR2 FQGNSA. CDR3 DNA sequence: TGTGCCAGCAGCTCGGACGGTACCTACGAGCAGTACTTC. Encoded protein: CASSSDGTYEQYF.

The gene calls are TRBV7-3 and TRBJ2-1; TRBD1 matches at 9 bases. Trimming at V came to 5 bases and at J to 0 bases, leaving 5 bases not matched to a gene. This CDR3 region has 16 residues. Germline V gene lookup returns CDR1 SGHTA and CDR2 FQGTGA. CDR3 protein: CASSPGTGTSYNEQFF. Written as DNA, the CDR3 is TGTGCCAGCAGCCCCGGGACAGGGACCTCCTACAATGAGCAGTTCTTC.

Concerning this clonotype itself: This may be a read error: a much more frequent sequence differs by one nucleotide. The genes are TRBV7-2 and TRBJ1-2; tentatively, D is TRBD1 (5 bases). Germline CDR1 is SGHTA and CDR2 is FQGNSA. The CDR3 extends over 13 amino acids. Between the trimmed V and J ends, which lost 5 bases and 6 bases, there was a span of 13 bases. The CDR3 bases are TGTGCCAGCAGCCCGACAGAAATGGATGGCTACACCTTC. Translated: CASSPTEMDGYTF. The full variable domain, rest sourced from reference TRBV7-2 and TRBJ1-2, is GAGVSQSPSNKVTEKGKDVELRCDPISGHTALYWYRQSLGQGLEFLIYFQGNSAPDKSGLPSDRFSAERTGGSVSTLTIQRTQQEDSAVYLCASSPTEMDGYTFGSGTRLTVV.

For the CDR3, the DNA is TGTGCCAGCAGCTTCGGACCTGGGCCTGAAGCTTTCTTT. Protein product: CASSFGPGPEAFF. The chain is built from TRBV7-2 and TRBJ1-1; D is uncertain. Per germline, CDR1 SGHTA and CDR2 FQGNSA. CDR3 size: 13 residues. V lost 3 bases and J lost 6, with 11 bases in between. Complete variable domain (other parts from reference TRBV7-2 and TRBJ1-1): GAGVSQSPSNKVTEKGKDVELRCDPISGHTALYWYRQSLGQGLEFLIYFQGNSAPDKSGLPSDRFSAERTGGSVSTLTIQRTQQEDSAVYLCASSFGPGPEAFFGQGTRLTVV.

This sequence joins TRBV15 and TRBJ2-3; weak D call: TRBD2 (5 bases). Germline CDR1 and CDR2: LNHNV and YYDKDF (reference sequence). CDR3 size: 16 residues. Trimming took off 7 bases at V and 0 bases at J, with 17 bases between the two ends. The CDR3 nucleotides are TGTGCCACCATTTGGAGGCGTGATCCTAGCACAGATACGCAGTATTTT. Translation: CATIWRRDPSTDTQYF.

This rearrangement joins TRBV7-4 to TRBJ1-2; 12 nucleotides line up with TRBD1. Unmatched junction bases numbered 11, after V lost 4 bases and J lost 14 bases. Per germline, CDR1 SGHVT and CDR2 SQSDAQ. This CDR3 is built from 14 residues. DNA for the CDR3: TGTGCCAGCAGCTCGGCAGCGGGACAGGGGGCTTTTACCTTC. This sequence encodes CASSSAAGQGAFTF.

The sample holds a few counts of this clonotype. The V call is TRBV4-1, the J call TRBJ1-5; D remains ambiguous. V lost 0 bases and J lost 5, with 5 bases in between. The CDR3 is made up of 13 amino acids. Looked up from germline, CDR1 is MGHRA and CDR2 is YSYEKL. The CDR3 is CASSQESHQPQHF. As DNA, the CDR3 is TGCGCCAGCAGCCAAGAGTCCCATCAGCCCCAGCATTTT.

The table lists this clonotype with a few counts. The chain carries TRBV7-9 and TRBJ1-5, with TRBD1 identical over 7 bases. This CDR3 spans 13 amino acids. With V trimmed by 3 bases and J by 6 bases, 2 bases remained unmatched. Germline V gives CDR1 SEHNR, CDR2 FQNEAQ (reference sequence). CDR3 amino acids: CASSLTGSQPQHF. The CDR3 DNA follows: TGTGCCAGCAGCTTGACAGGGAGTCAGCCCCAGCATTTT.

The CDR3 DNA sequence: TGTGCCAGCAGTTTGGTAGGTGATTACGGGTCCTACGAGCAGTACTTC. The encoded protein is CASSLVGDYGSYEQYF. The chain is built from TRBV2 and TRBJ2-7; D is undetermined. Germline V CDR1 and CDR2: SNHLY, FYNNEI. V lost 5 bases, J lost 1 base, and 18 bases lay in between. This CDR3 spans 16 amino acids.

The genes are TRBV7-6 and TRBJ2-1; 10 positions match TRBD2. V shed 4 bases and J 7 bases; nucleotides not matched to a gene: 7. This CDR3 comprises 15 residues. The V gene's germline CDR1 is SGHVS and CDR2 FNYEAQ. Here the CDR3 reads CASSWGPSGGNEQFF. CDR3 nucleotide sequence: TGTGCCAGCAGCTGGGGGCCTAGCGGGGGTAATGAGCAGTTCTTC.

This clonotype was seen ten or more times. The chain combines TRBV27 with TRBJ1-5, with D hard to call. The V end lost 0 bases, the J end lost 0 bases, and 3 bases lay between the germline ends. Per the germline V gene, CDR1 is MNHEY and CDR2 is SMNVEV (reference sequence). The CDR3 sequence is 14 residues long. The CDR3 protein is CASSLSYSNQPQHF. The CDR3 DNA reads TGTGCCAGCAGTTTATCGTATAGCAATCAGCCCCAGCATTTT.

This chain connects TRBV12-3 or TRBV12-4 to TRBJ2-1; 10 positions agree with TRBD1. The CDR3 runs 16 residues. With 5 bases clipped from V and 3 bases from J, the junction kept 7 bases outside the gene matches. CDR3 residues: CASSGWTGGIYNEQFF. The CDR3 nucleotides are TGTGCCAGCAGTGGGTGGACAGGGGGAATCTACAATGAGCAGTTCTTC.

This clonotype was seen only a few times. The V gene is TRBV7-6, the J gene TRBJ2-3, with D possibly matching TRBD2 (5 bases). CDR3 length: 15 residues. V lost 0 bases and J 5 bases, leaving 12 bases between the germline ends. Germline V gene data show CDR1 as SGHVS and CDR2 as FNYEAQ. The CDR3 region has the DNA TGTGCCAGCAGCTTAGCGGCTAGCTGGAGAGATACGCAGTATTTT. It yields the protein CASSLAASWRDTQYF. Full variable domain (missing parts from reference TRBV7-6 and TRBJ2-3): GAGVSQSPRYKVTKRGQDVALRCDPISGHVSLYWYRQALGQGPEFLTYFNYEAQQDKSGLPNDRFSAERPEGSISTLTIQRTEQRDSAMYRCASSLAASWRDTQYFGPGTRLTVL.

This clonotype was observed a single time. The V and J genes are TRBV6-5 and TRBJ1-2; 11 bases agree with TRBD1. Germline V lookup: CDR1 MNHEY, CDR2 SVGAGI. V lost 5 bases, J lost 7 bases, and 6 bases stayed unmatched. The CDR3 spans 14 residues. CDR3 sequence: CASSPGTGGSGYTF. CDR3 DNA: TGTGCCAGCAGTCCCGGGACAGGGGGTAGTGGCTACACCTTC.

Many counts were recorded for this clonotype. The chain links TRBV7-9 to TRBJ2-1; D is possibly TRBD2 (7 bases). The germline V gene has CDR1 SEHNR and CDR2 FQNEAQ (reference sequence). CDR3 length: 17 residues. V lost 5 bases and J 8 bases, leaving 25 bases between the germline ends. The DNA of the CDR3 is TGTGCCAGCAGCCCCCCGCGGGGGCGATCCATAAATGATGAGCAGTTCTTC. It is translated as CASSPPRGRSINDEQFF.